The sequence of this T cell receptor (beta chain) was determined in a study of identical twins. Findings and limits, study-wide: Beta out-of-frame sequences showed weaker excess twin sharing. Invariant MAIT and iNKT cells could partly confound zero-insertion analyses.

Carrying unique molecular identifiers, the cDNA also gained a universal primer site through template switching. TCRdb used MiXCR to reprocess the 5' RACE reads, holding one entry per CDR3 protein. The sample shows some 1,600,000 distinct CDR3 sequences, around 33% of them seen only once. Germline V gives CDR1 SGHTA, CDR2 FQGNSA. V dropped 1 base and J dropped 2 bases, with 12 bases sitting between them. CDR3 length: 16 residues. Healthy Caucasians, and only they, were the donors. Details on this clonotype: The antigen remains unidentified.

The chain employs TRBV7-2 and TRBJ2-1, with D unresolved. The material sequenced was cord blood. The sequence was obtained from a newborn girl in good health. CDR3 amino acids: CASSLGAPSAYNEQFF. The CDR3 DNA follows: TGTGCCAGCAGCTTAGGGGCCCCTAGTGCCTACAATGAGCAGTTCTTC.